Each of the 16 T cell receptor beta chains below was sequenced from the same sample in a study of tumor-infiltrating lymphocytes in primary liver carcinoma. Total RNA (roughly 0.45 ug) served as template for TCR beta cDNA synthesis primed by a constant-region primer. Slightly modified ARM-PCR served as the procedure for the TCR beta libraries. These libraries came from three rounds of nested multiplex PCR. Researchers ran the first two PCR rounds for 9 to 10 cycles each with TRBV1-TRBV30 forward primers and a C-beta reverse primer. TCRdb called the multiplex PCR reads again in MiXCR, with one record for every CDR3 protein. The sample lists some 95,000 distinct CDR3 sequences, 55% to 75% occurring once. It was from about 19-30 mg of unsorted bulk tissue that RNA and DNA were co-extracted. Specimen: tumor-adjacent normal liver tissue. The receptors stem from a man in his forties with primary liver carcinoma and hepatitis B virus infection.

The table lists this clonotype with a few counts. As DNA, the CDR3 is TGTGCCTGGAGTGTACCCCTAACTAGCGGGAGGCTCTACAATGAGCAGTTCTTC. Its protein product is CAWSVPLTSGRLYNEQFF. V gene TRBV30 combines with J gene TRBJ2-1; TRBD2 matches at 12 bases. V was clipped by 0 bases and J by 3 bases; unmatched bases: 9. Germline assignment: CDR1 GTSNPN and CDR2 SVGIG (reference sequence). The CDR3 has 18 amino acids.

The chain combines TRBV6-1 with TRBJ2-3; 8 positions match TRBD2. V was pared by 2 bases and J by 14 bases, with 24 bases of the junction left unmatched. CDR1 is MNHNS and CDR2 is SASEGT in the germline V gene. This CDR3 region has 18 residues. This chain's CDR3 is CASSESASGPYSTDMLYF. CDR3 coding DNA: TGTGCCAGCAGTGAATCAGCTAGCGGGCCGTATAGCACAGATATGCTGTATTTT.

Details on this clonotype: A much larger clone differs by one base, so this may be a read error. The J gene is TRBJ2-3, the V gene TRBV12-3 or TRBV12-4; no definite D call. CDR3 length: 14 amino acids. The V gene lost 5 bases and the J gene lost 3 bases, with 12 bases spanning the gap. The chain's CDR3 is CASSLRIRTDTQYF. CDR3 in DNA: TGTGCCAGCAGTCTCCGGATTAGAACAGATACGCAGTATTTT.

This clonotype was seen only once. The chain couples TRBV2 to TRBJ2-5; D gene uncertain. There are 11 residues in the CDR3. Germline CDR1 SNHLY, CDR2 FYNNEI. Trimming took off 4 bases at V and 2 bases at J, with 2 bases between the two ends. CDR3 DNA sequence: TGTGCCAGCAGTGCGCAAGAGACCCAGTACTTC. Its protein is CASSAQETQYF.

The chain links TRBV11-2 to TRBJ2-7; 7 nucleotides agree with TRBD2. V gave up 9 bases and J gave up 12 bases; unmatched junction bases: 20. This CDR3 comprises 14 residues. Germline-derived CDR1 and CDR2 are SGHAT and FQNNGV. CDR3 protein: CASAAQRGSYGRYF. CDR3 nucleotides: TGTGCCAGTGCAGCTCAGCGGGGTTCCTACGGGCGGTACTTC.

This clonotype was counted a few times. At one of its ends the junction is not consistent with the germline gene, which may arise from a read error. The genes are TRBV11-2 and TRBJ2-3; D gene ambiguous. CDR3 length: 15 residues. Germline V gives CDR1 SGHAT, CDR2 FQNNGV. Written as DNA, the CDR3 is TGTGTCAGCAGCTTAGGAGTCCCGGGCACAGACACGCAGTATTTT. It encodes CVSSLGVPGTDTQYF.

Concerning this clonotype: In this CDR3 the conserved last residue, phenylalanine or tryptophan, is missing, so a read error is likely. This chain connects TRBV10-2 to TRBJ1-1, with 10 nucleotides matching TRBD1. The germline V gene has CDR1 WSHSY and CDR2 SAAADI. The CDR3 has 12 residues. Here the CDR3 reads CASSEWTGGAFS. CDR3 DNA sequence: TGTGCCAGCAGTGAGTGGACAGGGGGAGCTTTCTCT.

This clonotype appeared once. This CDR3 fails to terminate in the conserved phenylalanine or tryptophan, so it likely reflects a read error. The V call is TRBV29-1, the J call TRBJ2-3, with D possibly called TRBD1 or TRBD2 (5 bases each). Trimming left V 7 bases short and J 2 bases short, with 16 bases between. CDR3 length: 14 residues. From germline, CDR1 is SQVTM and CDR2 ANQGSEA. The CDR3 bases are TGCAGCGCCGCCTTAGTGGGGGACACAGATACGCAGTATTTG. Its translation: CSAALVGDTDTQYL.

For this clonotype: The missing conserved phenylalanine or tryptophan at the end of this CDR3 makes a read error likely. The CDR3 protein is CASSPEGFFTEAFS. The CDR3 DNA reads as TGTGCCAGCAGCCCGGAGGGGTTTTTCACTGAGGCTTTCTCT. The chain has TRBV5-4 and TRBJ1-1; D might be TRBD1 (5 bases). Germline CDR1 is SGHNT and CDR2 is YYREEE (reference sequence). This CDR3 has 14 residues.

This clonotype was detected many times. This chain joins TRBV11-2 and TRBJ2-7; 9 bases are a match to TRBD1. The V segment lost 5 bases and the J segment 2 bases; nucleotides outside the gene matches: 7. Per the germline V gene, CDR1 is SGHAT and CDR2 is FQNNGV. CDR3 size: 15 residues. DNA of the CDR3: TGTGCCAGCAGCCAAGGGACAGGGAGAACCTACGAGCAGTACTTC. Its protein product is CASSQGTGRTYEQYF.

To note about this clonotype: One end of the junction fails to match germline, which may point to a read error. The V gene is TRBV5-4, the J gene TRBJ2-7; D is possibly TRBD2 (5 bases). The germline V gene has CDR1 SGHNT and CDR2 YYREEE (reference sequence). The CDR3 has 13 residues. CDR3 loop: CASSTRLIYKQYF. The CDR3 region has the DNA TGTGCCAGCAGCACACGACTAATCTACAAGCAGTACTTC.

This sequence joins TRBV20-1 and TRBJ2-2; D perhaps matches TRBD1 (5 bases). V was pared by 4 bases and J by 0 bases, with 12 bases between. The CDR3 is made up of 15 amino acids. Germline V CDR1 and CDR2: DFQATT, SNEGSKA (reference sequence). In nucleotides, the CDR3 is TGCAGTGCTACCCGGACATTCGCGAACACCGGGGAGCTGTTTTTT. This translates into CSATRTFANTGELFF.

This clonotype was seen ten or more times. This CDR3 reads CASSDGGLAEEDDTQYF. The CDR3, as DNA: TGCGCCAGCAGTGATGGGGGACTAGCGGAGGAGGACGATACGCAGTATTTT. The rearrangement uses TRBV10-1 and TRBJ2-3, with 11 positions matching TRBD2. Germline assignment: CDR1 WNHNN and CDR2 SYGVQD (reference sequence). This CDR3 region has 17 residues. V lost 3 bases to trimming and J lost 6 bases; unmatched junction nucleotides: 11.

Notes on this clonotype: At one of its ends the junction is not consistent with the germline gene, which may arise from a read error. The J gene is TRBJ2-1, the V gene TRBV10-1; D may match TRBD1 or TRBD2 (5 bases each). The CDR3 extends over 12 amino acids. Germline CDR1 and CDR2: WNHNN and SYGVQD (reference sequence). The CDR3 sequence: CASGEWGNEQLF. DNA for the CDR3: TGCGCCAGCGGTGAATGGGGGAATGAGCAGCTCTTC.

The chain uses TRBV29-1 and TRBJ1-5; D is ambiguous. Trimming shortened V by 5 bases and J by 7 bases, and 12 bases separated the two germline ends. CDR1 SQVTM and CDR2 ANQGSEA come from the germline V gene. The CDR3 is 12 residues long. The CDR3 sequence is CSVIVSGQPQHF. The CDR3 region has the DNA TGCAGCGTTATAGTGTCGGGACAGCCCCAGCATTTT.

The chain carries TRBV11-2 and TRBJ2-2; D unresolved. The CDR3 contains 15 residues. Germline assignment: CDR1 SGHAT and CDR2 FQNNGV. Between the trimmed V and J ends, which lost 5 bases and 5 bases, there was a span of 15 bases. In DNA form, the CDR3 reads TGTGCCAGCAGCCACGTCCGGGTGAGGACCGGGGAGCTGTTTTTT. Translated, it gives CASSHVRVRTGELFF.